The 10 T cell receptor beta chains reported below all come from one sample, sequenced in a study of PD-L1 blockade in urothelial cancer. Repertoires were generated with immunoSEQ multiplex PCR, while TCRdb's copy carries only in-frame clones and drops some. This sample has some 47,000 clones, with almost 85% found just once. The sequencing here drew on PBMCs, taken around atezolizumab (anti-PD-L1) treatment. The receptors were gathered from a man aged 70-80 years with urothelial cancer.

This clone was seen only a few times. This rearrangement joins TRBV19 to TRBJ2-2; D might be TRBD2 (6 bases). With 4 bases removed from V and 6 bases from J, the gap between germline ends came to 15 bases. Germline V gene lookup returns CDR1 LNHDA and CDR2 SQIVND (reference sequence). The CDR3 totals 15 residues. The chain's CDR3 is CASSTRDSPAGELFF. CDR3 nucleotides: TGTGCCAGTAGTACACGGGACTCCCCTGCCGGGGAGCTGTTTTTT.

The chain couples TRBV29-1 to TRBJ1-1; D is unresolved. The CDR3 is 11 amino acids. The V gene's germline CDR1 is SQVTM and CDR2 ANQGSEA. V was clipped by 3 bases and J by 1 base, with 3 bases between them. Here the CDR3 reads CSVDRNTEAFF. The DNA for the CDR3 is TGCAGCGTTGACAGGAACACTGAAGCTTTCTTT.

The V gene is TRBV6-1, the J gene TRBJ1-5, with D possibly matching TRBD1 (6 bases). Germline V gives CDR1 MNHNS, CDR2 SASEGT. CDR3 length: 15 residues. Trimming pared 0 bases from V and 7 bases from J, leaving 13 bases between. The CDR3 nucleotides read TGTGCCAGCAGTGAAGCGCTTCAGGGGTCCCAGCCCCAGCATTTT. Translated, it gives CASSEALQGSQPQHF.

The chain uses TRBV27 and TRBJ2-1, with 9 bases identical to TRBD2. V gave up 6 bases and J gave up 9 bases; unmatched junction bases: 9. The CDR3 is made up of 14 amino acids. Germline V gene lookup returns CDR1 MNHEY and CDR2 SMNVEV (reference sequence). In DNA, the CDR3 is TGTGCCAGCAGCCCCGACGGAGCGGGAGGTGAGCAGTTCTTC. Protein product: CASSPDGAGGEQFF.

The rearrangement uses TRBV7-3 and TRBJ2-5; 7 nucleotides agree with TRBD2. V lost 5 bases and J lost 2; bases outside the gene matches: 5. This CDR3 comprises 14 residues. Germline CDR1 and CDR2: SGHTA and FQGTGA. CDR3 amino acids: CASSMQGGQETQYF. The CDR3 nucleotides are TGTGCCAGCAGCATGCAGGGAGGGCAAGAGACCCAGTACTTC.

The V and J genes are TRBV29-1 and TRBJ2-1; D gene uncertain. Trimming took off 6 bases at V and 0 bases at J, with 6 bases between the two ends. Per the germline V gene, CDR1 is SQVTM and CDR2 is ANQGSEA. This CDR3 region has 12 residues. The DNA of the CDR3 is TGCAGCGTCCGGAGCTCCTACAATGAGCAGTTCTTC. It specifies CSVRSSYNEQFF.

This CDR3 reads CASSLSGTLYEQYF. The CDR3 DNA reads TGTGCCAGCAGCTTGAGCGGGACTCTCTACGAGCAGTACTTC. The chain is built from TRBV5-6 and TRBJ2-7; TRBD2 matches 7 bases. This CDR3 spans 14 amino acids. The germline V gene encodes CDR1 SGHDT and CDR2 YYEEEE. Trimming removed 1 base from V and 3 bases from J; junction bases left unmatched: 4.

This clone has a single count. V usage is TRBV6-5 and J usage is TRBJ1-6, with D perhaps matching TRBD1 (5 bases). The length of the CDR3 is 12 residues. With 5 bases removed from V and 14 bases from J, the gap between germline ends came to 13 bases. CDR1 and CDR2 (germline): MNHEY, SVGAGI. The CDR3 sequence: CASSLGVGTLHF. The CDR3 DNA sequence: TGTGCCAGCAGTCTAGGGGTAGGAACCCTCCACTTT.

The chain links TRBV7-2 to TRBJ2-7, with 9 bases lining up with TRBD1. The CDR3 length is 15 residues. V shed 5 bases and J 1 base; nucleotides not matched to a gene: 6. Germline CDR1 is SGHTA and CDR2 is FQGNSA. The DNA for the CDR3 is TGTGCCAGCAGCAAAGGGGGGACAGGGTCCTACGAGCAGTACTTC. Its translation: CASSKGGTGSYEQYF. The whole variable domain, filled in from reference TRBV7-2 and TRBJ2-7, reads GAGVSQSPSNKVTEKGKDVELRCDPISGHTALYWYRQSLGQGLEFLIYFQGNSAPDKSGLPSDRFSAERTGGSVSTLTIQRTQQEDSAVYLCASSKGGTGSYEQYFGPGTRLTVT.

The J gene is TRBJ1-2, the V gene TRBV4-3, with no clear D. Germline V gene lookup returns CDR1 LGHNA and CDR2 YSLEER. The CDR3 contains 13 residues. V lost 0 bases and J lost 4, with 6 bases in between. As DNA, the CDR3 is TGCGCCAGCAGCCAAGAGGGGAGCTATGGCTACACCTTC. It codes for CASSQEGSYGYTF.